This is a list of T cell receptor beta chains from one sample in a study of cytomegalovirus exposure and HLA in healthy donors. Sequenced by immunoSEQ multiplex PCR; TCRdb stores in-frame clones only, minus some. This sample carries hundreds of thousands of clones, approximately 82% of them seen once, and the ten largest clones take approximately 0.62%. Sequenced material: PBMCs. These receptor sequences come from a woman aged 40 to 50 in good health and CMV-seronegative. Each CDR3 is given with its conserved first and last residue. The order of the fields is CDR3 protein, CDR3 DNA, CDR3 length, clone size, V gene, D gene, J gene. The D gene is left open where the match is weak. Not all rows give a size; the values are once, few, many and, for expanded clones, a class.

cdr3_aa: CASTLPCLMRTNEKLFF; cdr3_nt: TGTGCCAGCACCCTTCCGTGTCTCATGCGCACTAATGAAAAACTGTTTTTT; cdr3_length: 17; clone_size: NA; v_call: TRBV7-3; d_call: NA; j_call: TRBJ1-4
cdr3_aa: CSSSPRGAEAFF; cdr3_nt: TGTTCCAGCAGTCCCCGTGGAGCTGAAGCTTTCTTT; cdr3_length: 12; clone_size: NA; v_call: TRBV7-9; d_call: NA; j_call: TRBJ1-1
cdr3_aa: CASSLLLAGNTQYF; cdr3_nt: TGTGCCAGCAGTTTGCTTCTAGCGGGGAATACCCAGTACTTC; cdr3_length: 14; clone_size: few; v_call: TRBV28; d_call: TRBD2; j_call: TRBJ2-5
cdr3_aa: CASSYMGGAFF; cdr3_nt: TGTGCCAGCAGTTATATGGGGGGAGCTTTCTTT; cdr3_length: 11; clone_size: NA; v_call: TRBV6-5; d_call: NA; j_call: TRBJ1-1
cdr3_aa: CAIRLRGTEAFF; cdr3_nt: TGTGCCATCAGGCTCAGGGGAACTGAAGCTTTCTTT; cdr3_length: 12; clone_size: few; v_call: TRBV10-3; d_call: NA; j_call: TRBJ1-1
cdr3_aa: CASSQRDSNTEAFF; cdr3_nt: TGTGCCAGCAGCCAAAGGGACAGTAACACTGAAGCTTTCTTT; cdr3_length: 14; clone_size: few; v_call: TRBV7-6; d_call: TRBD1; j_call: TRBJ1-1
cdr3_aa: CASSSGINTEAFF; cdr3_nt: TGTGCCAGCAGTTCCGGGATTAACACTGAAGCTTTCTTT; cdr3_length: 13; clone_size: few; v_call: TRBV2; d_call: NA; j_call: TRBJ1-1
cdr3_aa: CASVEEGVREQYF; cdr3_nt: TGCGCCAGCGTCGAGGAAGGGGTTAGGGAGCAGTACTTC; cdr3_length: 13; clone_size: few; v_call: TRBV10-2; d_call: NA; j_call: TRBJ2-7
cdr3_aa: CAIRTISGEAFF; cdr3_nt: TGTGCCATCAGAACTATTTCAGGGGAAGCTTTCTTT; cdr3_length: 12; clone_size: NA; v_call: TRBV10-3; d_call: NA; j_call: TRBJ1-1
cdr3_aa: CASSPQAATQRGPRDSPLHF; cdr3_nt: TGTGCCAGCTCACCCCAGGCGGCCACGCAAAGGGGCCCACGGGATTCACCCCTCCACTTT; cdr3_length: 20; clone_size: NA; v_call: TRBV18; d_call: NA; j_call: TRBJ1-6
cdr3_aa: CASSPPVRQGLGEQYF; cdr3_nt: TGTGCCAGCTCACCACCGGTACGGCAGGGTCTGGGCGAGCAGTACTTC; cdr3_length: 16; clone_size: NA; v_call: TRBV18; d_call: NA; j_call: TRBJ2-7
cdr3_aa: CASKRINEKLFF; cdr3_nt: TGTGCCAGCAAGCGGATAAATGAAAAACTGTTTTTT; cdr3_length: 12; clone_size: few; v_call: TRBV6-1; d_call: NA; j_call: TRBJ1-4
cdr3_aa: CASSYYSTDQPQHF; cdr3_nt: TGTGCCAGCAGTTACTACAGTACGGATCAGCCCCAGCATTTT; cdr3_length: 14; clone_size: few; v_call: TRBV6-5; d_call: NA; j_call: TRBJ1-5
cdr3_aa: CASSLLRGQETQYF; cdr3_nt: TGCGCCAGCAGCTTACTGAGGGGGCAAGAGACCCAGTACTTC; cdr3_length: 14; clone_size: NA; v_call: TRBV5-1; d_call: NA; j_call: TRBJ2-5
cdr3_aa: CASSILAGANNEQFF; cdr3_nt: TGTGCCAGCAGCATCCTAGCGGGGGCCAACAATGAGCAGTTCTTC; cdr3_length: 15; clone_size: NA; v_call: TRBV13; d_call: TRBD2; j_call: TRBJ2-1
cdr3_aa: CAISEYGGGNQPQHF; cdr3_nt: TGTGCCATCAGTGAGTATGGAGGAGGAAATCAGCCCCAGCATTTT; cdr3_length: 15; clone_size: NA; v_call: TRBV10-3; d_call: NA; j_call: TRBJ1-5
cdr3_aa: CASSPLAGRETQYF; cdr3_nt: TGTGCTAGCAGCCCCCTAGCGGGGCGGGAGACCCAGTACTTC; cdr3_length: 14; clone_size: NA; v_call: TRBV7-7; d_call: TRBD2; j_call: TRBJ2-5
cdr3_aa: CASSSDRYGYTF; cdr3_nt: TGTGCCAGCAGTTCAGACAGATATGGCTACACCTTC; cdr3_length: 12; clone_size: NA; v_call: TRBV6-5; d_call: NA; j_call: TRBJ1-2
cdr3_aa: CAWSVTQMDRRYTEAFF; cdr3_nt: TGTGCCTGGAGTGTTACCCAAATGGACAGGCGGTACACTGAAGCTTTCTTT; cdr3_length: 17; clone_size: NA; v_call: TRBV30; d_call: TRBD1; j_call: TRBJ1-1
cdr3_aa: CASSVTSGGMDTQYF; cdr3_nt: TGTGCCAGTAGTGTGACTAGCGGGGGAATGGATACGCAGTATTTT; cdr3_length: 15; clone_size: NA; v_call: TRBV19; d_call: TRBD2; j_call: TRBJ2-3
cdr3_aa: CASSLGQGGEQYF; cdr3_nt: TGTGCTAGCAGCTTAGGACAGGGCGGCGAGCAGTACTTC; cdr3_length: 13; clone_size: NA; v_call: TRBV7-7; d_call: TRBD1; j_call: TRBJ2-7
cdr3_aa: CASSFSGDPYEQYF; cdr3_nt: TGCGCCAGCAGCTTTTCAGGGGACCCCTACGAGCAGTACTTC; cdr3_length: 14; clone_size: NA; v_call: TRBV5-1; d_call: NA; j_call: TRBJ2-7
cdr3_aa: CASSPQGEVIYF; cdr3_nt: TGTGCCAGCAGCCCTCAGGGGGAAGTCATATATTTT; cdr3_length: 12; clone_size: few; v_call: TRBV7-9; d_call: TRBD1; j_call: TRBJ1-3